A single sample gave rise to the 20 T cell receptor beta chains below, sequenced in a study of CD8+CD57+ T cells in acquired aplastic anemia. Patients chosen for sequencing had CD8+CD57+ cells that had expanded, as shown by flow cytometry. Genomic DNA constituted the template upon which TCR beta VDJ and CDR3 profiling was performed. Each CDR3 protein gets one entry after TCRdb re-called the reads with MiXCR. The sample contains over 150,000 distinct CDR3 sequences, 70% to 75% of which appear only once. The material sequenced was sorted CD4+, CD8+, or CD8+CD57+ T cells (not recorded which) from PBMCs. The origin of the receptors is a human donor with aplastic anemia.

This clonotype was counted only a few times. J is TRBJ2-1 and V is TRBV12-3 or TRBV12-4; D gene ambiguous. With 5 bases removed from V and 7 bases from J, the gap between germline ends came to 9 bases. CDR3 size: 12 residues. Here the CDR3 DNA reads TGTGCCAGCAGTCCCAGTCAAAATGAGCAGTTCTTC. Amino acid sequence: CASSPSQNEQFF.

The V and J genes are TRBV7-2 and TRBJ2-7; D uncertain. Germline CDR1 and CDR2: SGHTA and FQGNSA. The V and J ends lost 3 bases and 7 bases respectively, with 13 bases between them. The CDR3 sequence is 13 residues long. The CDR3 protein is CASSFSLLGEQYF. In DNA form, the CDR3 reads TGTGCCAGCAGCTTTAGTCTCCTGGGGGAGCAGTACTTC.

The chain couples TRBV4-3 to TRBJ1-5; D remains unclear. The CDR3 contains 14 residues. Trimming took off 0 bases at V and 4 bases at J, with 7 bases between the two ends. Germline values: CDR1 LGHNA, CDR2 YSLEER. The CDR3 reads CASSQESVNQPQHF. The DNA for the CDR3 is TGCGCCAGCAGCCAAGAGTCAGTTAATCAGCCCCAGCATTTT.

The J gene is TRBJ2-5, the V gene TRBV5-5; no definite D call. CDR1 SGHKS and CDR2 YYEKEE come from the germline V gene (reference sequence). V shed 4 bases and J shed 5 bases, with 12 bases lying between them. This CDR3 spans 13 amino acids. CDR3: CASSPFLRETQYF. The CDR3 nucleotides are TGTGCCAGCAGCCCCTTCTTAAGGGAGACCCAGTACTTC.

The chain is built from TRBV5-1 and TRBJ2-3; maybe TRBD1 (6 bases). CDR3 length equals 15 residues. Germline loops: CDR1 SGHRS, CDR2 YFSETQ. Deletions cut 3 bases from V and 0 bases from J, with 11 bases between. As DNA, the CDR3 is TGCGCCAGCAGCTATGGACAGTCTAGCACAGATACGCAGTATTTT. Translation: CASSYGQSSTDTQYF.

The J gene is TRBJ1-1, the V gene TRBV7-2; TRBD1 might be the D (6 bases). V was trimmed by 2 bases and J by 4 bases, leaving 17 bases between them. There are 16 residues in the CDR3. Germline CDR1 reads SGHTA; CDR2 reads FQGNSA. The CDR3 DNA sequence: TGTGCCAGCAGCTTAAATGGGGTGCAGGGGCGCACTGAAGCTTTCTTT. The encoded protein is CASSLNGVQGRTEAFF.

The chain uses TRBV7-3 and TRBJ1-5; TRBD1 is a possible D gene (5 bases). This CDR3 has 13 amino acids. Germline CDR1 SGHTA, CDR2 FQGTGA. V shed 9 bases and J shed 1 base, with 10 bases lying between them. CDR3 DNA sequence: TGTGCCAGTTCTCCAGGGAGCAATCAGCCCCAGCATTTT. Residues: CASSPGSNQPQHF.

This sequence joins TRBV7-2 and TRBJ2-5; D may be TRBD2 (6 bases). The V end lost 4 bases, the J end lost 5 bases, and 8 bases lay between the germline ends. Germline assignment: CDR1 SGHTA and CDR2 FQGNSA. The CDR3 runs to 12 residues. The DNA of the CDR3 is TGTGCCAGCAGCTCGGAGGGGGAGACCCAGTACTTC. Residues: CASSSEGETQYF.

The chain carries TRBV24-1 and TRBJ2-1; D uncertain. This CDR3 spans 14 amino acids. Trimming took 4 bases from V and 9 from J, leaving 15 bases between them. Germline CDR1 and CDR2: KGHDR and SFDVKD. The CDR3, as DNA: TGTGCCACCAGTGAAGCTCTCCGACGGAGTGAGCAGTTCTTC. Protein: CATSEALRRSEQFF.

V and J are TRBV7-2 and TRBJ2-6; 8 positions agree with TRBD1. Per germline, CDR1 SGHTA and CDR2 FQGNSA. The CDR3 is 16 residues long. V gave up 2 bases and J gave up 2 bases; unmatched junction bases: 2. The CDR3 DNA sequence: TGTGCCAGCAGCTTACAGGGGGCGACTGGGGCCAACGTCCTGACTTTC. This sequence encodes CASSLQGATGANVLTF.

The V call is TRBV6-4, the J call TRBJ2-1; 7 bases are shared with TRBD1. V gave up 2 bases and J gave up 0 bases; unmatched junction bases: 1. This CDR3 spans 15 amino acids. The germline V gene encodes CDR1 MRHNA and CDR2 SNTAGT. This CDR3 is CASSDGTVSYNEQFF. The DNA of the CDR3 is TGTGCCAGCAGTGACGGGACAGTCTCCTACAATGAGCAGTTCTTC.

The rearrangement links TRBV7-8 to TRBJ2-3; D is possibly TRBD1 or TRBD2 (6 bases each). V lost 7 bases, J lost 0 bases, and 14 bases lay in between. The germline V gene encodes CDR1 SGHVS and CDR2 FQNEAQ. The CDR3 runs to 15 residues. CDR3: CASTPGGGSTDTQYF. CDR3 DNA: TGTGCCAGCACCCCAGGAGGGGGGAGCACAGATACGCAGTATTTT. The variable domain in full, completed from reference TRBV7-8 and TRBJ2-3, reads GAGVSQSPRYKVAKRGQDVALRCDPISGHVSLFWYQQALGQGPEFLTYFQNEAQLDKSGLPSDRFFAERPEGSVSTLKIQRTQQEDSAVYLCASTPGGGSTDTQYFGPGTRLTVL.

The J gene is TRBJ1-1, the V gene TRBV7-9, with a tentative D call TRBD1 (6 bases). Germline V gene lookup returns CDR1 SEHNR and CDR2 FQNEAQ (reference sequence). V gave up 5 bases and J gave up 3 bases, with 16 bases separating them. This CDR3 contains 15 residues. The CDR3: CASSAGRSGDTEAFF. The CDR3 coding sequence is TGTGCCAGCAGCGCGGGGAGGTCAGGGGACACTGAAGCTTTCTTT.

V is TRBV28 and J is TRBJ2-7; D might be TRBD2 (7 bases). V lost 3 bases and J lost 0, with 15 bases in between. There are 16 residues in the CDR3. The germline V gene encodes CDR1 MDHEN and CDR2 SYDVKM. The CDR3 nucleotides are TGTGCCAGCAGTTTTTGGGGGGGCAGCTACTCCTACGAGCAGTACTTC. Protein sequence: CASSFWGGSYSYEQYF.

The chain recombines TRBV28 with TRBJ1-1; the D gene is possibly TRBD1 (6 bases). V shed 5 bases and J shed 5 bases, with 18 bases lying between them. This CDR3 is 15 amino acids long. The V gene's germline CDR1 is MDHEN and CDR2 SYDVKM. CDR3 coding DNA: TGTGCCAGCAGTCCCCTTATGGGGGCTGGGACTGAAGCTTTCTTT. It yields the protein CASSPLMGAGTEAFF.

This clonotype was seen a few times. The chain has TRBV25-1 and TRBJ2-1, with D unresolved. The CDR3 is made up of 15 amino acids. Trimming removed 5 bases from V and 3 bases from J, with 14 bases in between. In germline, CDR1 is MGHDK, CDR2 SYGVNS. CDR3 loop: CASSPDSSSYNEQFF. The CDR3 nucleotides read TGTGCCAGCAGTCCTGACTCGTCTAGCTACAATGAGCAGTTCTTC.

The V gene is TRBV19, the J gene TRBJ2-6; 8 nucleotides match TRBD1. The ends lost 1 base at V and 2 bases at J; junction bases unmatched: 4. Germline CDR1 and CDR2: LNHDA and SQIVND (reference sequence). This CDR3 spans 17 amino acids. The CDR3 protein is CASSIAGRGPGANVLTF. As DNA, the CDR3 is TGTGCCAGTAGTATAGCGGGCAGGGGGCCTGGGGCCAACGTCCTGACTTTC.

The chain employs TRBV29-1 and TRBJ2-5; 8 positions match TRBD1. Germline loops: CDR1 SQVTM, CDR2 ANQGSEA. The CDR3 has 14 amino acids. The V segment lost 3 bases and the J segment 3 bases; nucleotides outside the gene matches: 6. CDR3 coding DNA: TGCAGCGTTGAGGTCCAGGACAGGGAAGAGACCCAGTACTTC. The encoded protein is CSVEVQDREETQYF.

Remarks on this clonotype: A much larger clone differs by one base, so this may be a read error. The chain carries TRBV7-2 and TRBJ2-5, with a possible D match to TRBD1 (6 bases). Trimming stripped 1 base from V and 7 bases from J, with 7 bases between. From germline, CDR1 is SGHTA and CDR2 FQGNSA. The CDR3 totals 12 residues. CDR3 residues: CASSLGGGTQYF. The CDR3 region has the DNA TGTGCCAGCAGCTTAGGAGGGGGGACCCAGTACTTC.

This clonotype showed up many times. The chain couples TRBV12-3 or TRBV12-4 to TRBJ2-1; no reliable D call. The CDR3 is 10 residues long. Trimming stripped 5 bases from V and 10 bases from J, with 6 bases between. The CDR3 DNA reads as TGTGCCAGCAGTAATGGGGAGCAGTTCTTC. Its translation is CASSNGEQFF.